Listed below are T cell receptor beta chains from one sample, sequenced in a study of pediatric ulcerative colitis. Here immunoSEQ multiplex PCR was the method, and the copy in TCRdb shows in-frame clones only, minus some. The sample holds tens of thousands of clones, about 89% seen once. The sequencing sample was made of blood. These receptors were taken from a boy between 5 and 17 years old who was a control in a study of pediatric ulcerative colitis. Each CDR3 is given with its conserved first and last residue. A D gene is named only where the DNA matches it firmly. Clone size, where shown, is once, few, many, or a class for clones that have expanded.

DNA: TGCAGCGTTCAGACCTACAATGAGCAGTTCTTC
CDR3: CSVQTYNEQFF
length: 11
size: NA
V: TRBV29-1
J: TRBJ2-1
D: NA

DNA: TGTGCCAGTAGGGAATACGAAGACGGGAGAAATCAGCCCCAGCATTTT
CDR3: CASREYEDGRNQPQHF
length: 16
size: few
V: TRBV19
J: TRBJ1-5
D: NA

DNA: TGTGCCAGCAGTTTTCGGATTTATAGCAATCAGCCCCAGCATTTT
CDR3: CASSFRIYSNQPQHF
length: 15
size: NA
V: TRBV28
J: TRBJ1-5
D: NA

DNA: TGTGCCACCACCCCGGGAGTGGGGTACAATGAGCAGTTCTTC
CDR3: CATTPGVGYNEQFF
length: 14
size: once
V: TRBV15
J: TRBJ2-1
D: NA

DNA: TGTGCCAGCAGCACACTAAGGAACACTGAAGCTTTCTTT
CDR3: CASSTLRNTEAFF
length: 13
size: NA
V: TRBV6-6
J: TRBJ1-1
D: NA

DNA: TGTGCCAGCAGTGAATCAGGGTTCGGGAATGAAAAACTGTTTTTT
CDR3: CASSESGFGNEKLFF
length: 15
size: NA
V: TRBV25-1
J: TRBJ1-4
D: NA

DNA: TGTGCCATCAGTGTTCGCCTAGCGGCGAACACCGGGGAGCTGTTTTTT
CDR3: CAISVRLAANTGELFF
length: 16
size: NA
V: TRBV10-3
J: TRBJ2-2
D: TRBD2

DNA: TGTGCCAGCAGCGGACCCACTCGTAACACTGAAGCTTTCTTT
CDR3: CASSGPTRNTEAFF
length: 14
size: NA
V: TRBV9
J: TRBJ1-1
D: NA

DNA: TGTGCCAGCAGCTACCACCCCCGGCTCGCAGCCAAAAACATTCAGTACTTC
CDR3: CASSYHPRLAAKNIQYF
length: 17
size: NA
V: TRBV21-1
J: TRBJ2-4
D: NA

DNA: TGTGCCTGGAGTGTAATCTTTGGGTCGGTAAGCTCCTACGAGCAGTACTTC
CDR3: CAWSVIFGSVSSYEQYF
length: 17
size: NA
V: TRBV30
J: TRBJ2-7
D: NA

DNA: TGTGCCAGCAGTTACTTCGCCGCTATGAACACTGAAGCTTTCTTT
CDR3: CASSYFAAMNTEAFF
length: 15
size: NA
V: TRBV6-5
J: TRBJ1-1
D: NA

DNA: TGCGCCAGCAGCCAAGTTCAGAGCTCTGGAAACACCATATATTTT
CDR3: CASSQVQSSGNTIYF
length: 15
size: NA
V: TRBV4-3
J: TRBJ1-3
D: NA